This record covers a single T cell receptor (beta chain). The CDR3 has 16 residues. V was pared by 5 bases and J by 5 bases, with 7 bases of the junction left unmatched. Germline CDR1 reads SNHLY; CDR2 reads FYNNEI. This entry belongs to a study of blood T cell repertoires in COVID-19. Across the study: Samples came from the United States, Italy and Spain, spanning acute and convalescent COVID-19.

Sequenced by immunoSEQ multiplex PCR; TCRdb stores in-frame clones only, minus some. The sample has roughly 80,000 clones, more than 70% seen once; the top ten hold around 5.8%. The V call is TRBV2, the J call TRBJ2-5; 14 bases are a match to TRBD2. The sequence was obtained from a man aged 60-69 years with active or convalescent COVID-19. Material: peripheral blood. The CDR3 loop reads CASSWGLAGVGETQYF. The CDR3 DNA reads TGTGCCAGCAGTTGGGGACTAGCGGGGGTCGGCGAGACCCAGTACTTC.